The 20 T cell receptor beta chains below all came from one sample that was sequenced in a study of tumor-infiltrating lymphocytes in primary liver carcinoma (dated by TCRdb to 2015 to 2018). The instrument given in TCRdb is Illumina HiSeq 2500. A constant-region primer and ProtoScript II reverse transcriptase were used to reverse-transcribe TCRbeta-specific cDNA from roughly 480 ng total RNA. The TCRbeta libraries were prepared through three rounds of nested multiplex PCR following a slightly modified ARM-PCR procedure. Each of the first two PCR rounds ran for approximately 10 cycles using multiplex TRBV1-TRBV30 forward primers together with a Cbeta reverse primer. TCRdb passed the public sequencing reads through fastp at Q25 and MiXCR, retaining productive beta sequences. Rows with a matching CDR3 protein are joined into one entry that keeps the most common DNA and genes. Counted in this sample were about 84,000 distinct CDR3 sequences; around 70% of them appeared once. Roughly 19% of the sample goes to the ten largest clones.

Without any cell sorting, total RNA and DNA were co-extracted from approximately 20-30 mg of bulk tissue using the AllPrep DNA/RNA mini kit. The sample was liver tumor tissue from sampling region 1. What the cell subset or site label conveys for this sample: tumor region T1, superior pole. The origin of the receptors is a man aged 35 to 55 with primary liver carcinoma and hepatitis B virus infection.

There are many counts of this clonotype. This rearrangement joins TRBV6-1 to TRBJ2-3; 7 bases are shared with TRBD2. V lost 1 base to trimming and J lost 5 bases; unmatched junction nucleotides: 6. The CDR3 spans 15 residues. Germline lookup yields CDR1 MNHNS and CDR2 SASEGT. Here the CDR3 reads CASSEVSAGRDTQYF. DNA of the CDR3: TGTGCCAGCAGTGAAGTTTCAGCGGGACGAGATACGCAGTATTTT.

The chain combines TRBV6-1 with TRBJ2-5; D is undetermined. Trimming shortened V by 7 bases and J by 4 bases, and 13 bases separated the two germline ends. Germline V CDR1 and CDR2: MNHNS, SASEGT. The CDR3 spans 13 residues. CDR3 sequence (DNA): TGTGCCAGCATCCCGCCCTGGGGAGAGACCCAGTACTTC. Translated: CASIPPWGETQYF.

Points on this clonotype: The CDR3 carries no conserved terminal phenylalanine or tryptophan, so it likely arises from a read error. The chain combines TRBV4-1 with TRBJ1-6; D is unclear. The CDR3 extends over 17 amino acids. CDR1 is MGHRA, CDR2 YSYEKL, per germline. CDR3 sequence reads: CSSSQPQDRSYNSPLHL. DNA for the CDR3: TGCTCCAGCAGTCAACCCCAGGACCGCTCCTATAATTCACCCCTCCACCTT.

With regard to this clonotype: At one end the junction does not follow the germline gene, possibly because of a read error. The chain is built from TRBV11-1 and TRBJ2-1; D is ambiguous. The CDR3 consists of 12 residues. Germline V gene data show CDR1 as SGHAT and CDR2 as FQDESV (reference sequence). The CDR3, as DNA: TGTCCCAGCAGTTCTCCTAGGAATGCGCAGTTCTTC. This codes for CPSSSPRNAQFF.

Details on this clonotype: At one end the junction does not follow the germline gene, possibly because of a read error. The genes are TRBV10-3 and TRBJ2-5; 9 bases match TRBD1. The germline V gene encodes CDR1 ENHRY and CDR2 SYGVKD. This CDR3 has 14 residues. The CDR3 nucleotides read TGTGCCATCGAGGGACAGGGACCCCAAGAGACACAGTATTTC. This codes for CAIEGQGPQETQYF.

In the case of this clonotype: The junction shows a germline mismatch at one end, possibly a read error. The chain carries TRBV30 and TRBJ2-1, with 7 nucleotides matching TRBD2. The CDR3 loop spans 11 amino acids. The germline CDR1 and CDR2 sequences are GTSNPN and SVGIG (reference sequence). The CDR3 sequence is CAWSREGAKCF. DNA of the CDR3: TGTGCCTGGAGTAGGGAGGGAGCGAAGTGCTTC.

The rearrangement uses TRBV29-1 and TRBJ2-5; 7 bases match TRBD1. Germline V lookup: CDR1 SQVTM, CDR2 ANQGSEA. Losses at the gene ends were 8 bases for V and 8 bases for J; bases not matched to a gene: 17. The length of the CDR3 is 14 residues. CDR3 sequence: CSIGTSGGRDTQYF. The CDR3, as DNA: TGCAGCATTGGGACCTCAGGGGGACGAGATACCCAGTACTTC.

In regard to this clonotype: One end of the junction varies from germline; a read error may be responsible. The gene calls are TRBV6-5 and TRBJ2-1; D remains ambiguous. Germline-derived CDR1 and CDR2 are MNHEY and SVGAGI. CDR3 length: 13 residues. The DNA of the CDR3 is TGTACCAGCAAGTTGAGCTCCTACAATGAGCAGTCCTTC. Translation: CTSKLSSYNEQSF.

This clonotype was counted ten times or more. CDR3 residues: CASSFSSVANTGELFF. The CDR3 DNA sequence: TGCGCCAGCAGCTTTTCCAGCGTCGCGAACACCGGGGAGCTGTTTTTT. The chain recombines TRBV5-1 with TRBJ2-2, with D hard to call. CDR1 is SGHRS and CDR2 is YFSETQ in the germline V gene. The CDR3 length is 16 residues. V was cut by 2 bases and J by 0 bases, with 11 bases left in between.

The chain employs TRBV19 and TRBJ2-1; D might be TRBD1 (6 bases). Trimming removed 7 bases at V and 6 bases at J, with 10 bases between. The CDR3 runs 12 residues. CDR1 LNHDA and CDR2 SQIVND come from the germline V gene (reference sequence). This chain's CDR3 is CASNQGTNEQFF. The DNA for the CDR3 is TGTGCCAGTAATCAGGGGACCAATGAGCAGTTCTTC.

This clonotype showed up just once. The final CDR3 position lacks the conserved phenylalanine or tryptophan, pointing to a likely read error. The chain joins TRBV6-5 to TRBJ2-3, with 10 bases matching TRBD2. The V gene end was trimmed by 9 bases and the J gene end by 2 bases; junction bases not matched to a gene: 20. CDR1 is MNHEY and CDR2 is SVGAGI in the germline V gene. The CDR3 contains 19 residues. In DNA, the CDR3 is TGTGCCAGGAGTACACCTAACTTAGCGGGAGGTTCCCTCACAGATACGCAGTATTCT. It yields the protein CARSTPNLAGGSLTDTQYS.

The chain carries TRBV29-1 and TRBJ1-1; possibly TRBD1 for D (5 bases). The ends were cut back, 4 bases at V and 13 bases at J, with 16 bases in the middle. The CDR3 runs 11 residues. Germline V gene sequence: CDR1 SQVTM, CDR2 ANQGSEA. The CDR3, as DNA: TGCAGCGTTGTGGGGGGAATGGATGTTTTCTTT. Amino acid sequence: CSVVGGMDVFF.

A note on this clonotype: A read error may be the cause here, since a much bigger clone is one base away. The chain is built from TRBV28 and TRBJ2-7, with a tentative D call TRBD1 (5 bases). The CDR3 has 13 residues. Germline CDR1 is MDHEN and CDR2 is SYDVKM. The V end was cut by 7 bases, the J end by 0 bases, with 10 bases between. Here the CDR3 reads CASTTVGSYEQYF. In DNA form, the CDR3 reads TGTGCCAGCACGACAGTAGGCTCCTACGAGCAGTACTTC.

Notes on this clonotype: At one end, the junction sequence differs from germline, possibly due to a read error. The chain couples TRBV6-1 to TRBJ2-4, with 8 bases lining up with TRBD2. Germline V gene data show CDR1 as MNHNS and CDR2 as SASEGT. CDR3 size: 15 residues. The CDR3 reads CASSLTGGAKNIRYF. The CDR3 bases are TGTGCCAGCAGTCTGACCGGGGGGGCCAAAAACATTCGGTATTTC.

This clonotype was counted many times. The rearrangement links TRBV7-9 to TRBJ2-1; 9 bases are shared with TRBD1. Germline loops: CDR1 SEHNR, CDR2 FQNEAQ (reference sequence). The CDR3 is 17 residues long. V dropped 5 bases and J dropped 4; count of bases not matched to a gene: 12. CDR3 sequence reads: CASSPGQGTSRYNEQFF. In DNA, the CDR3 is TGTGCCAGCAGCCCCGGACAGGGGACCTCAAGGTACAATGAGCAGTTCTTC.

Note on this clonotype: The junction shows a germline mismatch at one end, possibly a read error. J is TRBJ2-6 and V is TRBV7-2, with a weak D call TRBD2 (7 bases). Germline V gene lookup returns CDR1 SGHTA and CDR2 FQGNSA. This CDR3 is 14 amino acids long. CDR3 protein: CASSQFGGAKVLTF. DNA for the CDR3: TGTGCCAGCAGCCAGTTTGGGGGGGCCAAGGTCCTGACTTTC.

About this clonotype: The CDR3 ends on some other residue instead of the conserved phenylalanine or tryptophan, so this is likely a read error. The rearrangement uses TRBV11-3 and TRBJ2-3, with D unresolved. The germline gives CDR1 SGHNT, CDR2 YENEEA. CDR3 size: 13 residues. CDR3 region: CASNLDRMDTQYS. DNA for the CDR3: TGTGCCAGCAACTTAGATCGGATGGATACCCAGTATTCT.

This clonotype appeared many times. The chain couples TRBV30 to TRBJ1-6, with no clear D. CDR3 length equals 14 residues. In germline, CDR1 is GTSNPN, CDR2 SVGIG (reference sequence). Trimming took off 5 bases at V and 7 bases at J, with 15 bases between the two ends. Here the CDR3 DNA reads TGTGCCTGGTCCCGTGACCAAGAAAATTCACCCCTCCACTTT. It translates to CAWSRDQENSPLHF. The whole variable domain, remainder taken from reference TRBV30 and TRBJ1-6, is SQTIHQWPATLVQPVGSPLSLECTVEGTSNPNLYWYRQAAGRGLQLLFYSVGIGQISSEVPQNLSASRPQDRQFILSSKKLLLSDSGFYLCAWSRDQENSPLHFGNGTRLTVT.

The CDR3 reads CASSMDRGGSGITDTQYF. As DNA, the CDR3 is TGTGCCAGCAGTATGGACAGGGGAGGGAGCGGGATCACAGATACGCAGTATTTT. The chain couples TRBV28 to TRBJ2-3; 9 nucleotides match TRBD1. Germline V lookup: CDR1 MDHEN, CDR2 SYDVKM. This CDR3 region has 18 residues. V dropped 5 bases and J dropped 2; count of bases not matched to a gene: 14.

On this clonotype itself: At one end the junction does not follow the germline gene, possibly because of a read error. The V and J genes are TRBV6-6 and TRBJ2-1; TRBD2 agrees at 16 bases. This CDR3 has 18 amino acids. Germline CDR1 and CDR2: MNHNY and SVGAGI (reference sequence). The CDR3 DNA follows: TGTGCCAGCGGCGAGGGACTAGCGGGAGGGCCGATTTACAATGAGGAGTTCTTC. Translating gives CASGEGLAGGPIYNEEFF.